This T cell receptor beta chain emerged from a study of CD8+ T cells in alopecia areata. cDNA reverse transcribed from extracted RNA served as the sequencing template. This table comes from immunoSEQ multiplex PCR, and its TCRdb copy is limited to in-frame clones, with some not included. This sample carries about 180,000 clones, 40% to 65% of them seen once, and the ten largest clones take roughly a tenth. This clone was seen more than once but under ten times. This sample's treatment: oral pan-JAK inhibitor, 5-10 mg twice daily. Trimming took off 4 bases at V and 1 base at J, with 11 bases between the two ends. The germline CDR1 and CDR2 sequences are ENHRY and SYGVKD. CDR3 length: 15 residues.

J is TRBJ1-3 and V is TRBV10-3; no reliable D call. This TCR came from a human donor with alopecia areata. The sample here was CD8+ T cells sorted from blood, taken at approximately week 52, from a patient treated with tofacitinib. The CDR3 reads CAISASEGSGNTIYF. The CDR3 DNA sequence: TGTGCCATCAGTGCTTCAGAAGGGTCTGGAAACACCATATATTTT.